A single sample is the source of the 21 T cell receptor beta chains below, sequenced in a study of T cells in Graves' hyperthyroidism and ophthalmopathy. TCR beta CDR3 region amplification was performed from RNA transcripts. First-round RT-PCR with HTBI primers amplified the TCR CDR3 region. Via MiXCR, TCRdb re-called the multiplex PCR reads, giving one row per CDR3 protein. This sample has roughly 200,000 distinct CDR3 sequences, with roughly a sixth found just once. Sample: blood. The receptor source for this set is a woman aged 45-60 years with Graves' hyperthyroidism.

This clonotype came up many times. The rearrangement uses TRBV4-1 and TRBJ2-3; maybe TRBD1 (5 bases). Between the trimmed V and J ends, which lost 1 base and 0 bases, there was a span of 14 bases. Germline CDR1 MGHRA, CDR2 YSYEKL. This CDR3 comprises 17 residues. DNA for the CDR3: TGCGCCAGCAGCCAAGGTGGCCCAGGGTCTAGCACAGATACGCAGTATTTT. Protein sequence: CASSQGGPGSSTDTQYF.

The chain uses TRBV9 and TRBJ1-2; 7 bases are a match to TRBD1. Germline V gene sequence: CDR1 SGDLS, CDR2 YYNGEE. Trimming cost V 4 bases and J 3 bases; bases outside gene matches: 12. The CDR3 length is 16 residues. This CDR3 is CASSPSGQGVDYGYTF. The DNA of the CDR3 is TGTGCCAGCAGCCCTTCGGGGCAGGGGGTGGACTATGGCTACACCTTC. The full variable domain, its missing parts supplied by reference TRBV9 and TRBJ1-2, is DSGVTQTPKHLITATGQRVTLRCSPRSGDLSVYWYQQSLDQGLQFLIQYYNGEERAKGNILERFSAQQFPDLHSELNLSSLELGDSALYFCASSPSGQGVDYGYTFGSGTRLTVV.

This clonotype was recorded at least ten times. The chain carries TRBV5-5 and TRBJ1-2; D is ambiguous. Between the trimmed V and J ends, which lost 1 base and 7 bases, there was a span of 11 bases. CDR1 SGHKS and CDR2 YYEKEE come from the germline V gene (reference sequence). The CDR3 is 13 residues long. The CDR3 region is CASSLWGYGGYTF. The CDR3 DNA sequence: TGTGCCAGCAGCTTGTGGGGTTATGGTGGCTACACCTTC.

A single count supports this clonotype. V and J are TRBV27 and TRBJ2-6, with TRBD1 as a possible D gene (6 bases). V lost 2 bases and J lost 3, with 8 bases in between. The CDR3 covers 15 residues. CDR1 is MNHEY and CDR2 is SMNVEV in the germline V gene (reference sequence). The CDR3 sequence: CASSLRGNGANVLTF. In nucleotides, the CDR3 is TGTGCCAGCAGTTTAAGGGGGAATGGGGCCAACGTCCTGACTTTC. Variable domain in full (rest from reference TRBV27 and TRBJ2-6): EAQVTQNPRYLITVTGKKLTVTCSQNMNHEYMSWYRQDPGLGLRQIYYSMNVEVTDKGDVPEGYKVSRKEKRNFPLILESPSPNQTSLYFCASSLRGNGANVLTFGAGSRLTVL.

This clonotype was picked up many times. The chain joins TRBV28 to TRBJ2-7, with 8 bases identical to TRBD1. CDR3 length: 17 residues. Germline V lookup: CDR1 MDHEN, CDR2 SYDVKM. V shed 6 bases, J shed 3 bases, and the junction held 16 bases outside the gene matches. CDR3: CASRSAGQVLKVYEQYF. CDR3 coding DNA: TGTGCCAGCAGGTCCGCGGGACAGGTACTCAAAGTCTACGAGCAGTACTTC.

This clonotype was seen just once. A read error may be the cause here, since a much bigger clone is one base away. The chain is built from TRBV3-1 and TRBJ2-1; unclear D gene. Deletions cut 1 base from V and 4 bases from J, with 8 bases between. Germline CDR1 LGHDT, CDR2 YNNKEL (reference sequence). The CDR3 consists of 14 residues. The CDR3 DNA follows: TGTGCCAGCAGCCAAGTCGACCTGTACAATGAGCAGTTCTTC. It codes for CASSQVDLYNEQFF.

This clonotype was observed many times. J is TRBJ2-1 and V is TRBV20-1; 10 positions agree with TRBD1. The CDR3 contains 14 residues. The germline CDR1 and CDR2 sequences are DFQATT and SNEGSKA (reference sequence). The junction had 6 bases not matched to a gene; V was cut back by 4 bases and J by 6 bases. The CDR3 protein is CSAIPDRGSNEQFF. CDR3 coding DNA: TGCAGTGCTATTCCGGACAGGGGGAGCAATGAGCAGTTCTTC.

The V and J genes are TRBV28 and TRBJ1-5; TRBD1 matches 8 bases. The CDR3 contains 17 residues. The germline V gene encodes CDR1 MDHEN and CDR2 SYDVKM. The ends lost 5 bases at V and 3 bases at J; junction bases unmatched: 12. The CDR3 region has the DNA TGTGCCAGCAGTGACCCCAGGGGGCGAACAGTCAATCAGCCCCAGCATTTT. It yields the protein CASSDPRGRTVNQPQHF.

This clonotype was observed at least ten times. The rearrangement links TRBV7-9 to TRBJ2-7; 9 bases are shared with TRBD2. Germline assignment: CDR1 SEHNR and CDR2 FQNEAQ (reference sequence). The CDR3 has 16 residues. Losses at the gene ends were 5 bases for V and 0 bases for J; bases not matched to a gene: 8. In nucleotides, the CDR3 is TGTGCCAGCAGCCGATTAGCGCGGGAGGGCTCCTACGAGCAGTACTTC. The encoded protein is CASSRLAREGSYEQYF.

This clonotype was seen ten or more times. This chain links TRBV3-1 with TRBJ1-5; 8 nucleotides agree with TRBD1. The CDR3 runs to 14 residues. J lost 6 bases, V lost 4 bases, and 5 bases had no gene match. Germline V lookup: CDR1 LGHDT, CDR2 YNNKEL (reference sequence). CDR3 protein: CASSPDRAIQPQHF. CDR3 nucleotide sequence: TGTGCCAGCAGCCCGGACAGGGCCATTCAGCCCCAGCATTTT.

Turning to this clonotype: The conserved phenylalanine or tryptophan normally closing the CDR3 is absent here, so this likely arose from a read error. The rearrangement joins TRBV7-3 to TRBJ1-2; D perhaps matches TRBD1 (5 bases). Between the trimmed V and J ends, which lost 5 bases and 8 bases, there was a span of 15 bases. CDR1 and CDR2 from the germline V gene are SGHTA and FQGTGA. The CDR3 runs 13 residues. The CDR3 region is CASSTGHQGGYTV. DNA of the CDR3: TGTGCCAGCAGCACAGGACATCAAGGCGGCTACACCGTC.

The CDR3 is CASSQDTGLAYYEQYF. CDR3 bases: TGCGCCAGCAGCCAAGACACAGGACTAGCGTACTACGAGCAGTACTTC. The chain joins TRBV4-1 to TRBJ2-7; 9 nucleotides match TRBD2. The V gene's germline CDR1 is MGHRA and CDR2 YSYEKL. Trimming took 0 bases from V and 3 from J; bases not matched to a gene: 6. The CDR3 length is 16 residues.

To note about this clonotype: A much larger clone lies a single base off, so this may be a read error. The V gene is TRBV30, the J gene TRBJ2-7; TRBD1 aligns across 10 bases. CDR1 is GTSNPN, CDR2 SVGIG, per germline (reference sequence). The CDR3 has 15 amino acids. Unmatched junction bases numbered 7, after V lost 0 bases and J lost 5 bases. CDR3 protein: CAWSVLGQGMDEQYF. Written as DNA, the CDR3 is TGTGCCTGGAGTGTATTGGGACAGGGGATGGACGAGCAGTACTTC.

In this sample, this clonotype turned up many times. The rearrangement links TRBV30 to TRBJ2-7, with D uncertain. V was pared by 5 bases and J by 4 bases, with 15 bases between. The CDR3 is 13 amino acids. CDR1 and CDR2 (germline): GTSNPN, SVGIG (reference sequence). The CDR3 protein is CAWGTLRGYEQYF. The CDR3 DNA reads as TGTGCCTGGGGAACACTCAGAGGTTACGAGCAGTACTTC.

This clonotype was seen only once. The CDR3 DNA follows: TGTGCCAGCGACGTAGGGACAGGGGCTAATTCACCCCTCCACTTT. It is translated as CASDVGTGANSPLHF. The chain combines TRBV9 with TRBJ1-6; the match to TRBD1 covers 10 bases. Germline assignment: CDR1 SGDLS and CDR2 YYNGEE. V shed 7 bases and J 6 bases; nucleotides not matched to a gene: 7. CDR3 size: 15 residues.

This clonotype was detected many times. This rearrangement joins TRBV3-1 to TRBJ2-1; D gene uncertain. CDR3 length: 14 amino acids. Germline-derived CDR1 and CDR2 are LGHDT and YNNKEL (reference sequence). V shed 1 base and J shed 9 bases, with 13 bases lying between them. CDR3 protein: CASSQGRNSLEQFF. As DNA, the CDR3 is TGTGCCAGCAGCCAAGGCAGGAATAGCCTTGAGCAGTTCTTC.

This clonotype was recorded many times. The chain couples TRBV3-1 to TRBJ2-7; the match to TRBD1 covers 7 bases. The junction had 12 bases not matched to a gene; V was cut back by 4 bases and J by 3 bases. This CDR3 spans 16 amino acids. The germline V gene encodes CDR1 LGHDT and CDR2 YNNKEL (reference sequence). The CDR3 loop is CASSPPRQGGHYEQYF. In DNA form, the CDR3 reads TGTGCCAGCAGCCCCCCCAGACAGGGCGGACACTACGAGCAGTACTTC.

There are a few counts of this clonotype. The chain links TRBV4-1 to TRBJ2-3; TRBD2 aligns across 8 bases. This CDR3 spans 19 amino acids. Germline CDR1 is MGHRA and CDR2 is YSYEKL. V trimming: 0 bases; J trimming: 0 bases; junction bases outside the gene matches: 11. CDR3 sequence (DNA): TGCGCCAGCAGCCAAGATCCCAGCGGGAGAAGCTATAGCACAGATACGCAGTATTTT. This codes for CASSQDPSGRSYSTDTQYF.

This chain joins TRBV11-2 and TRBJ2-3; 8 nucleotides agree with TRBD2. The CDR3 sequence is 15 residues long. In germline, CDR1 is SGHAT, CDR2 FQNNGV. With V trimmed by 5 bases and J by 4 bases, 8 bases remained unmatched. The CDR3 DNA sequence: TGTGCCAGCAGCGACCCGGGACTAGGGGCAGATACGCAGTATTTT. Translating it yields CASSDPGLGADTQYF. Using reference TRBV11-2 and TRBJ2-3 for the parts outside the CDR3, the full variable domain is EAGVAQSPRYKIIEKRQSVAFWCNPISGHATLYWYQQILGQGPKLLIQFQNNGVVDDSQLPKDRFSAERLKGVDSTLKIQPAKLEDSAVYLCASSDPGLGADTQYFGPGTRLTVL.

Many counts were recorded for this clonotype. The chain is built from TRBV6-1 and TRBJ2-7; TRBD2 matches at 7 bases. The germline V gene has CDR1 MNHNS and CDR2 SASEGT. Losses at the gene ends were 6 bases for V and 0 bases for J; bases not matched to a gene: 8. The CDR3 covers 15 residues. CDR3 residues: CASRSWDYSSYEQYF. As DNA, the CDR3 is TGTGCCAGCAGGAGTTGGGACTACAGCTCCTACGAGCAGTACTTC.

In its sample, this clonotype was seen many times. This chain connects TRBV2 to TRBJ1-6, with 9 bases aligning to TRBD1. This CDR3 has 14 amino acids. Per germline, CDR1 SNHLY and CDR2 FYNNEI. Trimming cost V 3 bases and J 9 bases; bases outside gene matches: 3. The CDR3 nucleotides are TGTGCCAGCAGTGATCGGGACAGGGCTTCACCCCTCCACTTT. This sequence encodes CASSDRDRASPLHF.